This T cell receptor beta chain was documented in a study of cytomegalovirus exposure and HLA in healthy donors. Study details: The 95 to 150 validation repertoires used the same platform as the roughly 620 first-cohort repertoires, a later analysis reported.

Sequenced by immunoSEQ multiplex PCR; TCRdb stores in-frame clones only, minus some. The sample carries over 55,000 clones, 75% to 95% recorded once. The CDR3 has 15 amino acids. Germline V lookup: CDR1 SGHNT, CDR2 YENEEA. V lost 5 bases, J lost 2 bases, and 14 bases lay in between. The receptor was isolated from a man between 18 and 35 years old in good health and CMV-seronegative. V is TRBV11-3 and J is TRBJ2-3; D possibly corresponds to TRBD1 (8 bases). Sample: PBMCs. The CDR3 bases are TGTGCCAGCAGCCGCACAGGGGGGGACACAGATACGCAGTATTTT. This sequence encodes CASSRTGGDTDTQYF.